This T cell receptor beta chain originates from a study of blood T cell repertoires in COVID-19. About the research overall: The United States, Italy and Spain were the sources of the acute and convalescent COVID-19 samples. PBMCs, B-cell-depleted T cells, or T cells were the source of the cDNA or gDNA that made up the material.

Authors' analysis steps: Reference gene primer amplification gave nucleated cell count estimates. Repertoires were generated with immunoSEQ multiplex PCR, while TCRdb's copy carries only in-frame clones and drops some. V, J and clone size derive from that table, while D and trimming were established from the DNA sequence. The table lists approximately 91,000 clones, about 90% of them singletons. Losses at the gene ends were 7 bases for V and 4 bases for J; bases not matched to a gene: 3. Germline CDR1 SQVTM, CDR2 ANQGSEA. The CDR3 is made up of 11 amino acids. The table lists this clone with a count of one.

The genes are TRBV29-1 and TRBJ1-1; 7 bases are shared with TRBD1. Specimen: peripheral blood. The TCR comes from a man in his 70s with acute or convalescent COVID-19. This CDR3 is CSGHRGTEAFF. The CDR3 nucleotides are TGCAGCGGACACAGGGGCACTGAAGCTTTCTTT.